This TCR beta chain emerged from a study of early T cells in non-severe SARS-CoV-2 infection. Only a few counts were recorded for this clonotype. The antigen is not known. Study-wide results and caveats: VDJdb matching skewed toward anti-spike CD8 responses, missing private and CD4 specificities.

Researchers tagged individual cDNA molecules with unique molecular identifiers. MiXCR, applied by TCRdb to the 5' RACE reads, yields one record per CDR3 protein. Of around 29,000 distinct CDR3 sequences listed, roughly 5% are singletons. This receptor was obtained from an adult who was a healthcare worker with PCR-confirmed SARS-CoV-2 infection or an uninfected control (not recorded which). Sequenced material: whole blood.

CDR3 DNA: TGCAGCGTGACCTGGACAGGGGGCGCGTCGGGCACAGATACGCAGTATTTT. Translated: CSVTWTGGASGTDTQYF. The chain links TRBV29-1 to TRBJ2-3; 11 bases agree with TRBD1. This CDR3 region has 17 residues. Per germline, CDR1 SQVTM and CDR2 ANQGSEA. Trimming cost V 6 bases and J 1 base; bases outside gene matches: 12.